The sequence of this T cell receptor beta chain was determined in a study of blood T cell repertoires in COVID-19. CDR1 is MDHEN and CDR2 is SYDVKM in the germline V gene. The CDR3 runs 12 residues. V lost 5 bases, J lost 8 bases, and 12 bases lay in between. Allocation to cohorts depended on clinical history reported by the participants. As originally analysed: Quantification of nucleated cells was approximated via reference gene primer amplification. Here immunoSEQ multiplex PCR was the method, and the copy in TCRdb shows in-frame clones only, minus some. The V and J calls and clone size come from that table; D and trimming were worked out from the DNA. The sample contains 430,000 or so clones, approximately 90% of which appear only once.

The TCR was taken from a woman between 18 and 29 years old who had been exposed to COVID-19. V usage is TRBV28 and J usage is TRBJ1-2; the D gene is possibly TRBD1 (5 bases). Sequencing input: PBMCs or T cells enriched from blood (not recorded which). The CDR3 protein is CASSTQGWGYTF. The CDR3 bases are TGTGCCAGCAGTACGCAGGGCTGGGGCTACACCTTC.